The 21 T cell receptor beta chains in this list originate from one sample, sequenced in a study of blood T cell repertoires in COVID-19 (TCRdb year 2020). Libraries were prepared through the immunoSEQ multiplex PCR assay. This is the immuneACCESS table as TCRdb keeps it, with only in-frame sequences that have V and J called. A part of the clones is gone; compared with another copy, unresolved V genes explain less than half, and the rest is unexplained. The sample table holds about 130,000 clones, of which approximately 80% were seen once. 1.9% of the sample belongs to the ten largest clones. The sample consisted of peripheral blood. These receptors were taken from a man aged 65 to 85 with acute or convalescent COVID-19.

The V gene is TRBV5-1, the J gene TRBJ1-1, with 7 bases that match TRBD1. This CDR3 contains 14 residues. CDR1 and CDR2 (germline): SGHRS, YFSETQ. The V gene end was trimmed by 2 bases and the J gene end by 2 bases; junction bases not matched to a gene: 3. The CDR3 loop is CASSLDRANTEAFF. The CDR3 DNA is TGCGCCAGCAGCTTAGACAGGGCTAACACTGAAGCTTTCTTT.

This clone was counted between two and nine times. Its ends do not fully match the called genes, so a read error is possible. Here the CDR3 DNA reads TGTGCCAGCAGTCCCCGTGGGACAGGGGCCCCCCAAGCAGCGTTC. Its protein is CASSPRGTGAPQAAF. V and J are TRBV28 and TRBJ2-7; 10 nucleotides line up with TRBD1. This CDR3 has 15 residues. Germline V gene lookup returns CDR1 MDHEN and CDR2 SYDVKM.

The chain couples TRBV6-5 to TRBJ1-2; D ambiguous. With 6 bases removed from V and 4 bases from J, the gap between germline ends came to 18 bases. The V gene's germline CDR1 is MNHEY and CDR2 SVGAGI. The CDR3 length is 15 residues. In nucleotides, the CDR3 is TGTGCCAGCAGGTTAAGAATCGGAGTAGGCTATGGCTACACCTTC. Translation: CASRLRIGVGYGYTF.

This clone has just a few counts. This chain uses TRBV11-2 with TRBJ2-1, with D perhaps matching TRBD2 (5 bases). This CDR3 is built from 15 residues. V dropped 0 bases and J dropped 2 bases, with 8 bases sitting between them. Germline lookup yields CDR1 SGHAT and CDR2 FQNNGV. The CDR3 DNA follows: TGTGCCAGCAGCTTAGATCCTAGCCCCTACAATGAGCAGTTCTTC. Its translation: CASSLDPSPYNEQFF. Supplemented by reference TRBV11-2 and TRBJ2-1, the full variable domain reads EAGVAQSPRYKIIEKRQSVAFWCNPISGHATLYWYQQILGQGPKLLIQFQNNGVVDDSQLPKDRFSAERLKGVDSTLKIQPAKLEDSAVYLCASSLDPSPYNEQFFGPGTRLTVL.

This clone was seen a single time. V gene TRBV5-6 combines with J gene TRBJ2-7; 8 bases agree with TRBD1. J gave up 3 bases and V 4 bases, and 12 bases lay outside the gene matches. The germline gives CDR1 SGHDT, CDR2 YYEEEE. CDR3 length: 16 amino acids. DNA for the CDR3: TGTGCCAGCAGCCCACCCGCGACAGGGGTCTTCTACGAGCAGTACTTC. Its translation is CASSPPATGVFYEQYF.

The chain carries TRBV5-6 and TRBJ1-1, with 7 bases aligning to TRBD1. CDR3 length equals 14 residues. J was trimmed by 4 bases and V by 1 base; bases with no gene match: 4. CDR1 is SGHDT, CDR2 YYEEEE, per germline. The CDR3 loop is CASSLYDRVTEAFF. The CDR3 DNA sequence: TGTGCCAGCAGCTTGTACGACAGGGTCACTGAAGCTTTCTTT.

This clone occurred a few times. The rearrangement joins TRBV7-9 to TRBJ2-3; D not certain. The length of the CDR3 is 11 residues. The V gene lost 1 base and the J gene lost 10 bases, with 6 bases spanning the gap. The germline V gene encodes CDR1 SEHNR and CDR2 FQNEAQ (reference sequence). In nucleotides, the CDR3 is TGTGCCAGCAGCTTAGGTGGGCCGCAGTATTTT. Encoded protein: CASSLGGPQYF.

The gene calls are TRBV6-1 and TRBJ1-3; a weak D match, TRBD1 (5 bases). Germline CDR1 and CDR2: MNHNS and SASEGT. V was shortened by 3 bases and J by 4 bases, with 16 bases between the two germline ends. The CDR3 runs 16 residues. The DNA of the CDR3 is TGTGCCAGCAGTGAGAGCCCCGGACAATCGGGAAACACCATATATTTT. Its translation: CASSESPGQSGNTIYF.

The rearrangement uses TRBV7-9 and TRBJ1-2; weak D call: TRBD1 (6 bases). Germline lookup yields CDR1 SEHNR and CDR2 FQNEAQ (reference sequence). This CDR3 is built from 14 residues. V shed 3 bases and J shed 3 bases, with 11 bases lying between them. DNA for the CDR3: TGTGCCAGCAGCTTCACAGGGATTGACTATGGCTACACCTTC. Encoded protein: CASSFTGIDYGYTF.

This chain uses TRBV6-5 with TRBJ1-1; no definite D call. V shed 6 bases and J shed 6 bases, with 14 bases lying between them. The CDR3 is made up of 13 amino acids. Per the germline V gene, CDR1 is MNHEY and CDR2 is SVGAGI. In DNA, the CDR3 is TGTGCCAGCAGCCTGCGGCAGCCCCCTGAAGCTTTCTTT. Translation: CASSLRQPPEAFF.

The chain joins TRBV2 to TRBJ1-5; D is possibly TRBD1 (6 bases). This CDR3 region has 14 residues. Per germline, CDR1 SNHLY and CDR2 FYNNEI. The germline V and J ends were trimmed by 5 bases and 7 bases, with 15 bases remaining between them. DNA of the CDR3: TGTGCCAGCAGTTCTAGGGGGTCTAAGCAGCCCCAGCATTTT. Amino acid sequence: CASSSRGSKQPQHF.

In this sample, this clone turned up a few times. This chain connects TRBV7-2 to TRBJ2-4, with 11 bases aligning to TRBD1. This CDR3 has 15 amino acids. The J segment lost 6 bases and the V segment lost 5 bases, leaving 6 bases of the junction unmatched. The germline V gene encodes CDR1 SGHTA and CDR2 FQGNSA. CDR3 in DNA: TGTGCCAGCAGCCTACGGACAGGGGGCCTAAACATTCAGTACTTC. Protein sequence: CASSLRTGGLNIQYF.

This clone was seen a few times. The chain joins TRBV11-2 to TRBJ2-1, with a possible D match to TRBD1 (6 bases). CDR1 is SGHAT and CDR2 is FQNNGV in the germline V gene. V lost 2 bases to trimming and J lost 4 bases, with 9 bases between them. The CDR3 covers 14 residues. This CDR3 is CASSLHRAYNEQFF. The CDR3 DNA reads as TGTGCCAGCAGCTTACACAGGGCATACAATGAGCAGTTCTTC.

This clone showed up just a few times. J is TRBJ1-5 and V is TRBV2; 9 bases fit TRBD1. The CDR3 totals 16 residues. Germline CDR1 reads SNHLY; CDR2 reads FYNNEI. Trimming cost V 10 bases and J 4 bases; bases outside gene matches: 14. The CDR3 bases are TGTGCCAACGCCGGGACAGGGAATCGCCCGAATCAGCCCCAGCATTTT. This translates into CANAGTGNRPNQPQHF.

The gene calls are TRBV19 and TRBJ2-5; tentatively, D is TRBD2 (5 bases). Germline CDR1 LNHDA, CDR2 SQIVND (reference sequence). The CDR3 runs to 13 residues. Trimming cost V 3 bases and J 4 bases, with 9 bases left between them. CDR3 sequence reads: CASSIQGRETQYF. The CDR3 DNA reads TGTGCCAGTAGTATTCAAGGGAGAGAGACCCAGTACTTC. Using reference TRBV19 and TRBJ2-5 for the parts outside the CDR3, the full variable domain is DGGITQSPKYLFRKEGQNVTLSCEQNLNHDAMYWYRQDPGQGLRLIYYSQIVNDFQKGDIAEGYSVSREKKESFPLTVTSAQKNPTAFYLCASSIQGRETQYFGPGTRLLVL.

Here the CDR3 reads CASSLGASNTGELFF. DNA of the CDR3: TGTGCCAGCAGCTTGGGGGCCTCGAACACCGGGGAGCTGTTTTTT. The V gene is TRBV5-4, the J gene TRBJ2-2; D is unresolved. The CDR3 runs 15 residues. Germline assignment: CDR1 SGHNT and CDR2 YYREEE (reference sequence). V was cut by 0 bases and J by 0 bases, with 6 bases left in between. Supplemented by reference TRBV5-4 and TRBJ2-2, the full variable domain reads ETGVTQSPTHLIKTRGQQVTLRCSSQSGHNTVSWYQQALGQGPQFIFQYYREEENGRGNFPPRFSGLQFPNYSSELNVNALELDDSALYLCASSLGASNTGELFFGEGSRLTVL.

CDR3 sequence: CASRQGQDSPLHF. DNA of the CDR3: TGTGCCAGCAGACAAGGACAGGATTCACCCCTCCACTTT. The V gene is TRBV5-4, the J gene TRBJ1-6, with 7 nucleotides matching TRBD1. This CDR3 is built from 13 residues. After removal of 5 bases from V and 8 bases from J, the junction contained 4 bases not matched to a gene. Per germline, CDR1 SGHNT and CDR2 YYREEE (reference sequence).

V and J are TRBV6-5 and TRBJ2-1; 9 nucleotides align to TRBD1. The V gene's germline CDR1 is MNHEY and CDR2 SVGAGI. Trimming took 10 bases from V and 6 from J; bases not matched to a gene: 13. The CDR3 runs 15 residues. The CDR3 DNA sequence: TGTGCCACCAGAATGACAGGGGGAGCGGGCAATGAGCAGTTCTTC. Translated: CATRMTGGAGNEQFF.

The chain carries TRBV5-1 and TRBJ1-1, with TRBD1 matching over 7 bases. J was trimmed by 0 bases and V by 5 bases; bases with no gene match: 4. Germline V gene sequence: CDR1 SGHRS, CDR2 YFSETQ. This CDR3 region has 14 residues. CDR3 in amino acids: CASSMGQMNTEAFF. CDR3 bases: TGCGCCAGCAGTATGGGACAGATGAACACTGAAGCTTTCTTT.

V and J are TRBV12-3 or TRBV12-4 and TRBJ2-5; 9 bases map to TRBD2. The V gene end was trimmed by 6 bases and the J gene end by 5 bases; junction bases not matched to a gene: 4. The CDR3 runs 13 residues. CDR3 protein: CASSRTSVETQYF. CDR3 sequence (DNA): TGTGCCAGCAGCAGGACTAGCGTTGAGACCCAGTACTTC.

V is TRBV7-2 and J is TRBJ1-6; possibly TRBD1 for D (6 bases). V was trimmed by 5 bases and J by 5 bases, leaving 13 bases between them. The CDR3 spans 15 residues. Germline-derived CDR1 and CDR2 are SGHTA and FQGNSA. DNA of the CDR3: TGTGCCAGCAGCATCTCCGGGACAAATAATTCACCCCTCCACTTT. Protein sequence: CASSISGTNNSPLHF.